The 14 T cell receptor beta chains below come from one sample, sequenced in a study of T cell responses to AZD1222 COVID-19 vaccine. The protocol was immunoSEQ multiplex PCR, while the TCRdb copy is restricted to in-frame clones and leaves out a portion. The data show about 260,000 clones, about 92% seen once. The material was peripheral blood, obtained on day 0 of AZD1222 vaccination. The origin of the receptors is an adult in good health.

The chain couples TRBV5-1 to TRBJ2-7; TRBD2 matches at 14 bases. The germline gives CDR1 SGHRS, CDR2 YFSETQ. The ends lost 2 bases at V and 4 bases at J; junction bases unmatched: 8. This CDR3 has 17 amino acids. The CDR3 here is CASSLSGTSGSMYEQYF. DNA of the CDR3: TGCGCCAGCAGCTTATCCGGGACTAGCGGGAGTATGTACGAGCAGTACTTC.

V gene TRBV24-1 combines with J gene TRBJ1-1; TRBD1 is a possible D gene (5 bases). The germline CDR1 and CDR2 sequences are KGHDR and SFDVKD. This CDR3 comprises 14 residues. V lost 5 bases and J lost 5, with 14 bases in between. The CDR3 nucleotides read TGTGCCACCAGTGCCCGGGGGGAGAGTACTGAAGCTTTCTTT. This codes for CATSARGESTEAFF.

The CDR3 nucleotides are TGCGCCAGCAGCCAAGCGACACTAGCGGGATGGTACCAAGAGACCCAGTACTTC. This gives the protein CASSQATLAGWYQETQYF. V is TRBV4-1 and J is TRBJ2-5; 10 bases match TRBD2. This CDR3 comprises 18 residues. The germline V gene encodes CDR1 MGHRA and CDR2 YSYEKL. Trimming removed 1 base from V and 0 bases from J; junction bases left unmatched: 8.

This chain connects TRBV16 to TRBJ1-2; D uncertain. Trimming removed 0 bases from V and 8 bases from J, with 10 bases in between. CDR1 KGHSY and CDR2 FQNENV come from the germline V gene. The CDR3 runs to 13 residues. The CDR3 DNA follows: TGTGCCAGCAGCCAATCGAAGGGTTGGGGCTACACCTTC. Its translation: CASSQSKGWGYTF.

The chain is built from TRBV10-3 and TRBJ1-1; D possibly corresponds to TRBD1 (5 bases). V was pared by 8 bases and J by 4 bases, with 8 bases between. Germline V gene lookup returns CDR1 ENHRY and CDR2 SYGVKD. This CDR3 spans 11 amino acids. The CDR3 nucleotides read TGTGCCATCTCGGGGGGCACTGAAGCTTTCTTT. Its protein is CAISGGTEAFF.

The V and J genes are TRBV6-2 or TRBV6-3 and TRBJ2-3; 7 nucleotides match TRBD2. V was clipped by 0 bases and J by 3 bases; unmatched bases: 3. CDR1 is MNHEY, CDR2 SVGEGT, per germline. The CDR3 is made up of 15 amino acids. The CDR3 here is CASSYSRGVTDTQYF. The CDR3 nucleotides read TGTGCCAGCAGTTACTCACGGGGGGTTACAGATACGCAGTATTTT.

The J gene is TRBJ2-1, the V gene TRBV6-5; TRBD2 aligns across 11 bases. CDR1 MNHEY and CDR2 SVGAGI come from the germline V gene. V lost 5 bases, J lost 15 bases, and 9 bases stayed unmatched. This CDR3 contains 13 residues. The chain's CDR3 is CASSQTSGTGGFF. CDR3 nucleotide sequence: TGTGCCAGCAGTCAGACTAGCGGGACCGGGGGGTTCTTC.

The chain links TRBV18 to TRBJ1-5; D is uncertain. This CDR3 region has 13 residues. Between the trimmed V and J ends, which lost 3 bases and 5 bases, there was a span of 8 bases. Germline V lookup: CDR1 KGHSH, CDR2 LQKENI. CDR3 bases: TGTGCCAGCTCACCTAGCATCGATCAGCCCCAGCATTTT. This translates into CASSPSIDQPQHF.

The chain uses TRBV19 and TRBJ2-3; unclear D gene. The length of the CDR3 is 13 residues. Trimming removed 5 bases at V and 6 bases at J, with 12 bases between. The V gene's germline CDR1 is LNHDA and CDR2 SQIVND (reference sequence). For the CDR3, the DNA is TGTGCCAGTAGTCCCGGGCCTCCCGATACGCAGTATTTT. This codes for CASSPGPPDTQYF.

The J gene is TRBJ2-2, the V gene TRBV25-1; D gene unclear. V was shortened by 5 bases and J by 7 bases, with 14 bases between the two germline ends. Per germline, CDR1 MGHDK and CDR2 SYGVNS. This CDR3 has 14 amino acids. The CDR3 DNA follows: TGTGCCAGCAGTTACTCGTGGACCGACGGGGAGCTGTTTTTT. Residues: CASSYSWTDGELFF.

The CDR3 DNA is TGTGCCAGTAGTCACCTCCGGGGGGGTACCTACGAGCAGTACTTC. Amino acids: CASSHLRGGTYEQYF. V and J are TRBV19 and TRBJ2-7; 8 nucleotides line up with TRBD2. Trimming removed 5 bases from V and 2 bases from J; junction bases left unmatched: 8. The CDR3 loop spans 15 amino acids. Per the germline V gene, CDR1 is LNHDA and CDR2 is SQIVND (reference sequence).

This chain links TRBV5-1 with TRBJ2-7; D gene uncertain. CDR1 SGHRS and CDR2 YFSETQ come from the germline V gene. V dropped 4 bases and J dropped 0 bases, with 14 bases sitting between them. The CDR3 runs 15 residues. This CDR3 reads CASSPRQSSSYEQYF. CDR3 nucleotide sequence: TGCGCCAGCAGCCCTAGACAAAGTTCCTCCTACGAGCAGTACTTC.

The chain couples TRBV6-5 to TRBJ2-3, with a possible D match to TRBD2 (5 bases). The CDR3 length is 16 residues. CDR1 is MNHEY and CDR2 is SVGAGI in the germline V gene. Trimming pared 2 bases from V and 2 bases from J, leaving 14 bases between. This CDR3 is CASSYEVGAATDTQYF. The DNA for the CDR3 is TGTGCCAGCAGTTACGAGGTGGGAGCCGCCACAGATACGCAGTATTTT.

The genes are TRBV11-2 and TRBJ2-7; TRBD2 aligns across 10 bases. This CDR3 is built from 16 residues. Germline V gene sequence: CDR1 SGHAT, CDR2 FQNNGV. V was pared by 2 bases and J by 2 bases, with 6 bases of the junction left unmatched. In nucleotides, the CDR3 is TGTGCCAGCAGCTTACTAGCGGGAGTAATCGCCTACGAGCAGTACTTC. Protein sequence: CASSLLAGVIAYEQYF.